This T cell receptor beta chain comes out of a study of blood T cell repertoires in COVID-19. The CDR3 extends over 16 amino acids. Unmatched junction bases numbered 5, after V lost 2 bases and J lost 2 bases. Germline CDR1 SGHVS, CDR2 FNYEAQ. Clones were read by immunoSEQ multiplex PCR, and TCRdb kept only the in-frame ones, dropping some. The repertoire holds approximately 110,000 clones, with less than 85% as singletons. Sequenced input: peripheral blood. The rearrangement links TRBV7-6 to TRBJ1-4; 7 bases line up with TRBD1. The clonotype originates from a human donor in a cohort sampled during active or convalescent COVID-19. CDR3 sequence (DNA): TGTGCCAGCAGCTTATCCAGGGGGTTGACTAATGAAAAACTGTTTTTT. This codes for CASSLSRGLTNEKLFF.